These T cell receptor beta chains were read from a single sample in a study of identical twins. MiXCR, run by TCRdb on the 5' RACE reads, gives a single entry per CDR3 protein. The sample has roughly 690,000 distinct CDR3 sequences, over 20% seen once. Separately, the same data were catalogued under a study of T cells expressing NK-cell markers.

The sequenced sample consisted of PBMCs. The receptors shown here come from a woman between 18 and 29 years old in good health. Both conserved end residues are part of each CDR3.

TRBV28	TRBJ1-3	CASSATQGPGNTIYF
TRBV20-1	TRBJ1-1	CSASAVYDPEAFF
TRBV6-1	TRBJ2-1	CASRVGQGFGEQFF
TRBV7-6	TRBJ2-3	CASSLGGPVTDTQYF
TRBV7-9	TRBJ2-1	CASSFRDLYNEQFF
TRBV6-1	TRBJ1-4	CASKGTTNVKLFF
TRBV10-3	TRBJ1-1	CAISAGGNTEAFF
TRBV9	TRBJ2-7	CASSVDSGGMAYEQYF
TRBV29-1	TRBJ2-7	CSVRDRQTYEQYF
TRBV12-3/TRBV12-4	TRBJ1-1	CASSSWTGSMTEAFF
TRBV12-3/TRBV12-4	TRBJ1-1	CASGREAGAFF
TRBV20-1	TRBJ2-5	CSVEQGRETQYF
TRBV9	TRBJ2-1	CASSPEGYNEQFF
TRBV20-1	TRBJ2-1	CSAAGSLNEQFF
TRBV6-1	TRBJ2-7	CASRARGVGYHEQYF
TRBV9	TRBJ2-2	CASSRAGAGELFF
TRBV20-1	TRBJ2-7	CSAYDNKNEQYF
TRBV15	TRBJ2-1	CATSVVEASRVYNEQFF
TRBV27	TRBJ1-5	CASSLEGIGQPQHF
TRBV20-1	TRBJ1-5	CSASTYRNQPQHF
TRBV20-1	TRBJ2-1	CSASRGGPYNEQFF
TRBV5-1	TRBJ2-3	CASHATDTQYF
TRBV7-8	TRBJ2-4	CASSLGTSAHIQYF
TRBV7-9	TRBJ1-2	CASTFQGAVGYTF
TRBV5-1	TRBJ2-6	CASSLGSSGANVLTF
TRBV9	TRBJ2-1	CASSVGTLEAHEQFF
TRBV20-1	TRBJ2-3	CSARDWRGTDTQYF
TRBV20-1	TRBJ2-2	CSARGLAGTRGELFF
TRBV20-1	TRBJ2-1	CSASSRGAYNEQFF
TRBV20-1	TRBJ2-2	CSARVIADYTGELFF
TRBV15	TRBJ2-7	CATSRFPYEQYF
TRBV20-1	TRBJ1-5	CSASRGTQPQHF
TRBV12-3/TRBV12-4	TRBJ2-5	CASGPLDQRGETQYF
TRBV6-1	TRBJ2-7	CATTHGVSSYEQYF
TRBV11-2	TRBJ1-1	CASSSPQGGAFF
TRBV7-2	TRBJ2-7	CASSLEAGRSSYEQYF
TRBV5-5	TRBJ1-3	CASSLSSDGNTIYF
TRBV5-1	TRBJ2-7	CASSLAGTGISYEQYF
TRBV7-8	TRBJ2-4	CASSPKGTSGAKNIQYF
TRBV24-1	TRBJ2-7	CATRDRDRASYEQYF